These 16 T cell receptor beta chains were sequenced from one sample in a study of cytotoxic CD8 clonotypes in ibrutinib-treated CLL (dated by TCRdb to 2020 to 2022). Library generation was performed with the immunoSEQ multiplex PCR assay. Imported from immuneACCESS, the table was reduced by TCRdb to in-frame sequences with V and J called. These copies leave out some clones; in studies compared against another copy, an unresolved V gene accounts for under half, and the cause of the remainder is not known. In this sample the table shows 20,000 to 30,000 clones, 68% of which occur a single time. Of the sample, 28% is held by the ten largest clones. The meaning of the sample's time point label: less than 30 months on ibrutinib. The sequencing here drew on PBMCs, taken after 24 months of ibrutinib treatment. Source of these receptors: a human donor with chronic lymphocytic leukemia.

The rearrangement joins TRBV15 to TRBJ2-4; a weak D match, TRBD2 (6 bases). Trimming removed 5 bases from V and 1 base from J, with 6 bases in between. Germline lookup yields CDR1 LNHNV and CDR2 YYDKDF (reference sequence). The CDR3 sequence is 13 residues long. The CDR3 nucleotides read TGTGCCACCAGCGGGGGGGCCAAAAACATTCAGTACTTC. Translating it yields CATSGGAKNIQYF. The full variable domain, in which reference TRBV15 and TRBJ2-4 provide the parts outside the CDR3, is DAMVIQNPRYQVTQFGKPVTLSCSQTLNHNVMYWYQQKSSQAPKLLFHYYDKDFNNEADTPDNFQSRRPNTSFCFLDIRSPGLGDTAMYLCATSGGAKNIQYFGAGTRLSVL.

The chain couples TRBV5-1 to TRBJ2-7; 8 bases map to TRBD1. The germline gives CDR1 SGHRS, CDR2 YFSETQ. CDR3 size: 13 residues. V dropped 3 bases and J dropped 5; count of bases not matched to a gene: 4. The CDR3: CASSWGTGNEQYF. CDR3 DNA sequence: TGCGCCAGCAGCTGGGGGACAGGAAACGAGCAGTACTTC.

The chain joins TRBV11-1 to TRBJ2-6; 7 bases line up with TRBD1. The trim removed 5 bases at V and 0 bases at J, leaving 4 bases unmatched. Germline V CDR1 and CDR2: SGHAT, FQDESV (reference sequence). The CDR3 runs to 16 residues. CDR3 nucleotide sequence: TGTGCCAGCAGCCCGACAGGGACCTCTGGGGCCAACGTCCTGACTTTC. Translation gives CASSPTGTSGANVLTF.

CDR3 sequence reads: CASSFDRLGNTIYF. The CDR3 bases are TGTGCCAGCAGCTTTGACAGGTTGGGAAACACCATATATTTT. The chain combines TRBV5-4 with TRBJ1-3; a possible D gene is TRBD1 (6 bases). Germline CDR1 reads SGHNT; CDR2 reads YYREEE (reference sequence). Trimming took off 2 bases at V and 4 bases at J, with 10 bases between the two ends. The CDR3 runs to 14 residues.

This clone turned up a few times. The rearrangement uses TRBV19 and TRBJ2-1; possibly TRBD1 for D (5 bases). Deletions cut 2 bases from V and 5 bases from J, with 10 bases between. The length of the CDR3 is 14 residues. Germline CDR1 and CDR2: LNHDA and SQIVND (reference sequence). CDR3 sequence: CASSILTANNEQFF. CDR3 DNA sequence: TGTGCCAGTAGTATACTGACAGCGAACAATGAGCAGTTCTTC.

This chain joins TRBV6-5 and TRBJ2-1, with 8 bases that match TRBD2. Germline CDR1 MNHEY, CDR2 SVGAGI. V lost 0 bases, J lost 8 bases, and 3 bases stayed unmatched. CDR3 size: 14 residues. The CDR3 loop reads CASSYSGAGDEQFF. CDR3 coding DNA: TGTGCCAGCAGTTACTCTGGAGCGGGGGATGAGCAGTTCTTC.

V usage is TRBV7-8 and J usage is TRBJ1-2; TRBD1 agrees at 9 bases. Germline V gives CDR1 SGHVS, CDR2 FQNEAQ. The CDR3 consists of 15 residues. V lost 4 bases and J lost 2; bases outside the gene matches: 5. The CDR3 DNA sequence: TGTGCCAGCAGCTCAAGGACAGGGGACAACTATGGCTACACCTTC. It specifies CASSSRTGDNYGYTF. Filled out from reference TRBV7-8 and TRBJ1-2, the complete variable domain reads GAGVSQSPRYKVAKRGQDVALRCDPISGHVSLFWYQQALGQGPEFLTYFQNEAQLDKSGLPSDRFFAERPEGSVSTLKIQRTQQEDSAVYLCASSSRTGDNYGYTFGSGTRLTVV.

V and J are TRBV18 and TRBJ2-7, with D possibly matching TRBD1 (6 bases). Trimming took 3 bases from V and 0 from J, leaving 15 bases between them. Looked up from germline, CDR1 is KGHSH and CDR2 is LQKENI. The CDR3 is 16 amino acids. CDR3 sequence reads: CASSPSGQLGSYEQYF. CDR3 sequence (DNA): TGTGCCAGCTCACCCTCTGGACAGCTTGGCTCCTACGAGCAGTACTTC.

The chain joins TRBV7-9 to TRBJ2-3; D unresolved. With 5 bases removed from V and 2 bases from J, the gap between germline ends came to 11 bases. CDR3 size: 14 residues. From germline, CDR1 is SEHNR and CDR2 FQNEAQ (reference sequence). The CDR3 DNA reads TGTGCCAGCAGCCAAACCTCAGACACAGATACGCAGTATTTT. Translated, it gives CASSQTSDTDTQYF.

The J gene is TRBJ1-5, the V gene TRBV19, with TRBD1 as a possible D gene (5 bases). Trimming removed 6 bases from V and 11 bases from J, with 14 bases in between. The CDR3 length is 12 residues. The V gene's germline CDR1 is LNHDA and CDR2 SQIVND (reference sequence). The CDR3 reads CASSDSSRSQHF. The CDR3 bases are TGTGCCAGTAGCGACAGTTCCCGGTCCCAGCATTTT.

V gene TRBV27 combines with J gene TRBJ1-6; a possible D gene is TRBD1 (5 bases). V was pared by 6 bases and J by 8 bases, with 20 bases between. The CDR3 spans 16 residues. Germline V lookup: CDR1 MNHEY, CDR2 SMNVEV (reference sequence). The CDR3 nucleotides are TGTGCCAGCAGCCGAGCCCAGGGACTTGGCGATTCACCCCTCCACTTT. This encodes CASSRAQGLGDSPLHF.

This clone was counted between two and nine times. The chain links TRBV11-2 to TRBJ2-3, with 8 bases lining up with TRBD2. Trimming cost V 5 bases and J 0 bases; bases outside gene matches: 4. The CDR3 sequence is 15 residues long. Germline CDR1 and CDR2: SGHAT and FQNNGV. CDR3 in amino acids: CASSRAGVSTDTQYF. The CDR3 bases are TGTGCCAGCAGCCGAGCGGGGGTGAGCACAGATACGCAGTATTTT.

The chain combines TRBV5-8 with TRBJ2-1; TRBD1 or TRBD2 may be the D gene (6 bases each). Germline CDR1 SGHTS, CDR2 YDEGEE. The germline V and J ends were trimmed by 0 bases and 9 bases, with 13 bases remaining between them. This CDR3 is built from 14 residues. The chain's CDR3 is CASSLDRGPGEQFF. The CDR3, as DNA: TGTGCCAGCAGCTTGGATCGGGGGCCGGGTGAGCAGTTCTTC.

The chain combines TRBV4-1 with TRBJ2-7, with D possibly TRBD1 on 5 matching bases. The CDR3 length is 13 residues. In germline, CDR1 is MGHRA, CDR2 YSYEKL. Trimming removed 0 bases at V and 5 bases at J, with 8 bases between. The CDR3 loop reads CASSQDPGNEQYF. The CDR3 bases are TGCGCCAGCAGCCAAGATCCAGGGAACGAGCAGTACTTC.

The V gene is TRBV4-2, the J gene TRBJ2-3; D remains ambiguous. Trimming stripped 0 bases from V and 4 bases from J, with 8 bases between. The CDR3 extends over 14 amino acids. Germline V CDR1 and CDR2: LGHNA, YNFKEQ. DNA for the CDR3: TGTGCCAGCAGCCAAGAGGATCCCCCAGATACGCAGTATTTT. Translation: CASSQEDPPDTQYF.

This chain uses TRBV7-8 with TRBJ2-7; possibly TRBD2 for D (5 bases). Trimming removed 0 bases at V and 4 bases at J, with 10 bases between. This CDR3 has 14 residues. Germline V lookup: CDR1 SGHVS, CDR2 FQNEAQ. The CDR3: CASSLANGLYEQYF. CDR3 sequence (DNA): TGTGCCAGCAGCTTAGCGAACGGACTTTACGAGCAGTACTTC.